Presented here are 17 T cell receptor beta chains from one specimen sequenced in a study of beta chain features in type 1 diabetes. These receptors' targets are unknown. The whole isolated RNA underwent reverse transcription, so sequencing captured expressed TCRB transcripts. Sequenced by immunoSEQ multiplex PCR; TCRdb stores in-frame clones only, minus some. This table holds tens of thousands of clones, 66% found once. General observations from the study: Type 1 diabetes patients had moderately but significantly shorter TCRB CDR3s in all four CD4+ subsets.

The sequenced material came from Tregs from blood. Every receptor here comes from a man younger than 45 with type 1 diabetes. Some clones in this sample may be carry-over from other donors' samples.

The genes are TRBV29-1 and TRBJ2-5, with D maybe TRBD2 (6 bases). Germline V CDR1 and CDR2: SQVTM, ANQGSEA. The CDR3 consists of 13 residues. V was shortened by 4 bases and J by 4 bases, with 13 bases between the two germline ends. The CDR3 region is CSVGWGVRETQYF. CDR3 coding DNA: TGCAGCGTTGGGTGGGGGGTGAGAGAGACCCAGTACTTC. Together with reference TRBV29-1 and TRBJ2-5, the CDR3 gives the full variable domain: SAVISQKPSRDICQRGTSLTIQCQVDSQVTMMFWYRQQPGQSLTLIATANQGSEATYESGFVIDKFPISRPNLTFSTLTVSNMSPEDSSIYLCSVGWGVRETQYFGPGTRLLVL.

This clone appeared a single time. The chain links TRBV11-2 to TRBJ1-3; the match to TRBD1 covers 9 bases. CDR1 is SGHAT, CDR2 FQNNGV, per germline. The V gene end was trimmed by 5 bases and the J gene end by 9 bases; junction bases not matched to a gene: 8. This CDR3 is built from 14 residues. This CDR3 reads CASSLGGQGSTIYF. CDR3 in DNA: TGTGCCAGCAGCCTCGGGGGACAGGGTAGCACCATATATTTT. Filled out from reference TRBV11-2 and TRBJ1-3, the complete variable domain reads EAGVAQSPRYKIIEKRQSVAFWCNPISGHATLYWYQQILGQGPKLLIQFQNNGVVDDSQLPKDRFSAERLKGVDSTLKIQPAKLEDSAVYLCASSLGGQGSTIYFGEGSWLTVV.

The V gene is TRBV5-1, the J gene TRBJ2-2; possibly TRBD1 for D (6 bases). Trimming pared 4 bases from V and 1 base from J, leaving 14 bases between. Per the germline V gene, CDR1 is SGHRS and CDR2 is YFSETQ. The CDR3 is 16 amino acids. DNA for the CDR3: TGCGCCAGCAGCCGGACCCCGACAGGGAACACCGGGGAGCTGTTTTTT. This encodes CASSRTPTGNTGELFF.

CDR3 sequence reads: CAISSGQASSYEQYF. CDR3 in DNA: TGTGCCATCAGCTCCGGCCAGGCGAGCTCCTACGAGCAGTACTTC. The J gene is TRBJ2-5, the V gene TRBV10-3; no clear D. The J call is in doubt because the DNA end fits TRBJ2-7 better. CDR1 ENHRY and CDR2 SYGVKD come from the germline V gene. The CDR3 runs 15 residues.

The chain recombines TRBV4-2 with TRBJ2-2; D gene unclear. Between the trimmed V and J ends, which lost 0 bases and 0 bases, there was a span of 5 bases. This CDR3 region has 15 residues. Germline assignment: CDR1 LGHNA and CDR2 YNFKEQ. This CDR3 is CASSQEQANTGELFF. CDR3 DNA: TGTGCCAGCAGCCAAGAACAAGCGAACACCGGGGAGCTGTTTTTT.

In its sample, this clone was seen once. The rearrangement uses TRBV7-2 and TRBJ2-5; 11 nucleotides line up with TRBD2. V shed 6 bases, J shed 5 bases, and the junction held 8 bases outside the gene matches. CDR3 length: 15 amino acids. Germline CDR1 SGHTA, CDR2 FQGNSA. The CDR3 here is CASSSSGGRAETQYF. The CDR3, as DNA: TGTGCCAGCAGTTCTAGCGGGGGGAGGGCGGAGACCCAGTACTTC.

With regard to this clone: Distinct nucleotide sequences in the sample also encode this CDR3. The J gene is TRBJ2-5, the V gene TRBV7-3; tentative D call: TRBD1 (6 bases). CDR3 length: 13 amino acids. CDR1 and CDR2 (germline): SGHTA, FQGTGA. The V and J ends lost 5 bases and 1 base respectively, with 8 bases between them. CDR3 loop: CASSPTGQETQYF. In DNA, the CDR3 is TGTGCCAGCAGCCCGACAGGCCAAGAGACCCAGTACTTC.

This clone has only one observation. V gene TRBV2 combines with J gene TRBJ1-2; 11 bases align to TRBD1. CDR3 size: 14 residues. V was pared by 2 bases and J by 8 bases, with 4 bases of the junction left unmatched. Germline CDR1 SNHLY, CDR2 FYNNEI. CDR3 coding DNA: TGTGCCAGCAGTGAAATCGGGACAGGGGGGGGCTACACCTTC. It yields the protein CASSEIGTGGGYTF.

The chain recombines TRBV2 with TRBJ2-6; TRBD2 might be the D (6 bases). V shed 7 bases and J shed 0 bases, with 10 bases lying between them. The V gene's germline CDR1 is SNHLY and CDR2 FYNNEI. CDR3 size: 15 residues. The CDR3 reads CASMDGSSGANVLTF. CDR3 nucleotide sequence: TGTGCCAGCATGGACGGGAGCTCTGGGGCCAACGTCCTGACTTTC.

This chain's CDR3 is CASSLSGGAVGETQYF. The CDR3 nucleotides read TGTGCCAGCAGCCTATCAGGGGGCGCGGTGGGAGAGACCCAGTACTTC. The chain couples TRBV7-2 to TRBJ2-5; TRBD1 aligns across 8 bases. The germline V gene encodes CDR1 SGHTA and CDR2 FQGNSA. This CDR3 contains 16 residues. V lost 5 bases and J lost 4; bases outside the gene matches: 12.

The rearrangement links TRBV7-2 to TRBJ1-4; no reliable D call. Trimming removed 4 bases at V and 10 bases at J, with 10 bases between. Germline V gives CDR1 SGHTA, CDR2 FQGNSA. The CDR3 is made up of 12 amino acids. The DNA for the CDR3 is TGTGCCAGCAGCTCGGACGGGAGAAAACTGTTTTTT. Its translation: CASSSDGRKLFF.

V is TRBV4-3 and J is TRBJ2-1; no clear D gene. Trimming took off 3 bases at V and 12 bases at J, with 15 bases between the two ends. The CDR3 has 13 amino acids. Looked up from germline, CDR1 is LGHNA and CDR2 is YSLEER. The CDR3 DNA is TGCGCCAGCAGCCAGGTCGACTCTGTTGGGCAGTTCTTC. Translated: CASSQVDSVGQFF.

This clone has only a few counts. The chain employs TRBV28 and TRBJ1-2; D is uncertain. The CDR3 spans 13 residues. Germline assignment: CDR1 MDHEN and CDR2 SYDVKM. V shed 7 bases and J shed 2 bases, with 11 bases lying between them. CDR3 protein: CASKGSGNYGYTF. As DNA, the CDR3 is TGTGCCAGCAAAGGTTCGGGGAACTATGGCTACACCTTC.

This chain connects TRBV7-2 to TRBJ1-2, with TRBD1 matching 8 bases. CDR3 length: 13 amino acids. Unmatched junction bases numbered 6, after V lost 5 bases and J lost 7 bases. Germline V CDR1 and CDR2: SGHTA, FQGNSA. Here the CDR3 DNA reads TGTGCCAGCAGCGTCCAGGGGGCGGGTGGCTACACCTTC. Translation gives CASSVQGAGGYTF. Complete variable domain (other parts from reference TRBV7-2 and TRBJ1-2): GAGVSQSPSNKVTEKGKDVELRCDPISGHTALYWYRQSLGQGLEFLIYFQGNSAPDKSGLPSDRFSAERTGGSVSTLTIQRTQQEDSAVYLCASSVQGAGGYTFGSGTRLTVV.

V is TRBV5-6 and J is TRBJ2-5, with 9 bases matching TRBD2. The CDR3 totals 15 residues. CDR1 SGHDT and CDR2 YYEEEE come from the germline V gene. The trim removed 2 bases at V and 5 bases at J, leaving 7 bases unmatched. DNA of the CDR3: TGTGCCAGCAGCTTTAGGGGACTAGCAAGGGAGACCCAGTACTTC. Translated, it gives CASSFRGLARETQYF. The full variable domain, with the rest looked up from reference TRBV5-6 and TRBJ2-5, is DAGVTQSPTHLIKTRGQQVTLRCSPKSGHDTVSWYQQALGQGPQFIFQYYEEEERQRGNFPDRFSGHQFPNYSSELNVNALLLGDSALYLCASSFRGLARETQYFGPGTRLLVL.

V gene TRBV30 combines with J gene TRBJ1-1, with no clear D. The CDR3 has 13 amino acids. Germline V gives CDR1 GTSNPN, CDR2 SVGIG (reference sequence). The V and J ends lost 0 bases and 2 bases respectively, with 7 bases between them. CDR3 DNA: TGTGCCTGGAGTGTTCAGGTTAACACTGAAGCTTTCTTT. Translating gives CAWSVQVNTEAFF.

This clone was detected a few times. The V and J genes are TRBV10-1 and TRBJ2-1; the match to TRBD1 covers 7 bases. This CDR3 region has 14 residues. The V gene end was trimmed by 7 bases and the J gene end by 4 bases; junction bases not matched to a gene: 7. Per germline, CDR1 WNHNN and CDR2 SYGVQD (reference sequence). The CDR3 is CASTMDRFYNEQFF. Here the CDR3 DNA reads TGCGCCAGCACAATGGACAGGTTTTACAATGAGCAGTTCTTC.